This TCR beta chain was obtained from a study of cytomegalovirus exposure and HLA in healthy donors. Across the study: An earlier analysis identified 120 million or so unique TCR beta sequences in 150 million to 200 million T cells. Broader study findings: Across donors, presence/absence analyses took sequencing depth to be roughly uniform. What TCR beta sequences reportedly achieved was accurate prediction of HLA-A and HLA-B alleles in most subjects. Reported results showed that the classifier diagnosed cytomegalovirus status with high specificity and sensitivity.

The V gene lost 1 base and the J gene lost 6 bases, with 9 bases spanning the gap. This CDR3 has 14 residues. Looked up from germline, CDR1 is SGHAT and CDR2 is FQNNGV. PCR primers comprised 60 Vbeta and 13 Jbeta primers. Sequenced by immunoSEQ multiplex PCR; TCRdb stores in-frame clones only, minus some. The data show around 120,000 clones, 75% to 90% seen once. Comment on this clone: Its cognate antigen is unknown.

The receptor comes from a female donor in good health and CMV-seropositive. The chain recombines TRBV11-2 with TRBJ2-2, with D possibly being TRBD2 (5 bases). The sequencing input was PBMCs. The CDR3 DNA reads as TGTGCCAGCAGCTTAGGAGGTAGCGCCGGGGAGCTGTTTTTT. As protein: CASSLGGSAGELFF.